The 3 T cell receptor beta chains below come from one sample, sequenced in a study of blood T cell repertoires in COVID-19. The protocol was immunoSEQ multiplex PCR, while the TCRdb copy is restricted to in-frame clones and leaves out a portion. The sample holds more than 250,000 clones, 83% seen once. Sequenced sample: peripheral blood. The receptor source for this set is a woman in her 50s with acute or convalescent COVID-19.

The chain carries TRBV30 and TRBJ1-1, with D maybe TRBD1 (5 bases). The V end was cut by 5 bases, the J end by 7 bases, with 23 bases between. Germline V gives CDR1 GTSNPN, CDR2 SVGIG (reference sequence). CDR3 length equals 15 residues. CDR3 nucleotides: TGTGCCTGGGGACTGGGGGGAGCGCGAGGGGATGAAGCTTTCTTT. Its protein is CAWGLGGARGDEAFF.

Remarks on this clone: The same CDR3 can be traced to other DNA sequences in this sample. CDR3 DNA sequence: TGCGCCAGCAGCTTACAGGGCGCGAACACCGGGGAGCTGTTTTTT. Translation gives CASSLQGANTGELFF. The rearrangement uses TRBV5-1 and TRBJ2-2, with D perhaps TRBD1 (6 bases). The V gene's germline CDR1 is SGHRS and CDR2 YFSETQ. V was pared by 2 bases and J by 0 bases, with 8 bases between. This CDR3 has 15 amino acids.

V and J are TRBV5-1 and TRBJ1-5; a possible D gene is TRBD1 (5 bases). The length of the CDR3 is 15 residues. With 0 bases removed from V and 3 bases from J, the gap between germline ends came to 10 bases. Germline-derived CDR1 and CDR2 are SGHRS and YFSETQ. CDR3 sequence: CASSLVGGDNQPQHF. CDR3 DNA sequence: TGCGCCAGCAGCTTGGTCGGGGGTGACAATCAGCCCCAGCATTTT. Combining the CDR3 with reference TRBV5-1 and TRBJ1-5 gives the whole variable domain KAGVTQTPRYLIKTRGQQVTLSCSPISGHRSVSWYQQTPGQGLQFLFEYFSETQRNKGNFPGRFSGRQFSNSRSEMNVSTLELGDSALYLCASSLVGGDNQPQHFGDGTRLSIL.